This T cell receptor beta chain came from a study of blood T cell repertoires in COVID-19. Study-level background: T cells, B-cell-depleted T cells, or PBMCs supplied cDNA or gDNA.

The CDR3 is 14 residues long. Trimming cost V 6 bases and J 5 bases, with 16 bases left between them. The germline gives CDR1 MNHEY, CDR2 SVGAGI. Per the original methods: Reference gene primers were amplified, and this amplification served to estimate nucleated cell counts. Repertoires were generated with immunoSEQ multiplex PCR, while TCRdb's copy carries only in-frame clones and drops some. V and J calls and clone size are given by that table; D and trimming were obtained from the DNA. The sample carries over 150,000 clones, about 81% recorded once. What was sequenced was PBMCs or T cells enriched from blood (not recorded which). The origin of this receptor is a man in his forties or fifties who had recovered from COVID-19. The V and J genes are TRBV6-5 and TRBJ1-2; D is perhaps TRBD1 (6 bases). The CDR3 sequence is CASRQKTGFYGYTF. CDR3 nucleotides: TGTGCCAGCAGACAAAAGACAGGATTTTATGGCTACACCTTC.